The present T cell receptor (beta chain) was sequenced within a study of blood T cell repertoires in COVID-19. Background on the study: Samples came from the United States, Italy and Spain, spanning acute and convalescent COVID-19.

Per the study methods: Reference gene primer amplification yielded estimated nucleated cell counts. TCRdb's table, derived via immunoSEQ multiplex PCR, lists solely in-frame clones and lacks some. The V and J calls and clone size come from that table; D and trimming were worked out from the DNA. The data hold more than 400,000 clones, with roughly 90% observed a single time. With V trimmed by 7 bases and J by 5 bases, 13 bases remained unmatched. This CDR3 comprises 15 residues. The germline CDR1 and CDR2 sequences are MDHEN and SYDVKM. The participants were between roughly 18 and 89 years old and came from about two dozen US areas. Resolution of symptoms, clearance, or two negative PCRs was present in recovered Cohort 3 donors.

J is TRBJ2-5 and V is TRBV28, with 7 positions matching TRBD1. The TCR originated in a woman under 30 who had recovered from COVID-19. The sequenced material came from PBMCs or T cells enriched from blood (not recorded which). The CDR3, as DNA: TGTGCCAGCACCCATTCTACAGGGGTAGGGGAGACCCAGTACTTC. Protein: CASTHSTGVGETQYF.